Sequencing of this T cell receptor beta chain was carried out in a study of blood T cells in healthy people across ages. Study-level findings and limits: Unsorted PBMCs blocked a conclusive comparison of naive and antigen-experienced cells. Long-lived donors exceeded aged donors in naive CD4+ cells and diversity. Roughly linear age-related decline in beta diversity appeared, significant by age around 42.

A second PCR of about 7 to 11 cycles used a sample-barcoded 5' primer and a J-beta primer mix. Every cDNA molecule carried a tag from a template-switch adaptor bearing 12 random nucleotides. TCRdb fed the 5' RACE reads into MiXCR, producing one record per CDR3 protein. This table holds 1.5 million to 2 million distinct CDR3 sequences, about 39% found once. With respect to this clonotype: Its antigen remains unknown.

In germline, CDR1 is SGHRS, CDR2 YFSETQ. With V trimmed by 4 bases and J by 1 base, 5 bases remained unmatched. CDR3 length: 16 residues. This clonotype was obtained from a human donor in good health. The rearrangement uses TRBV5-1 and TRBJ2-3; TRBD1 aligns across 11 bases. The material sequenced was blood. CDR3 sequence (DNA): TGCGCCAGCAGCACCCGGACAGGGGGCGGCACAGATACGCAGTATTTT. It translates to CASSTRTGGGTDTQYF.